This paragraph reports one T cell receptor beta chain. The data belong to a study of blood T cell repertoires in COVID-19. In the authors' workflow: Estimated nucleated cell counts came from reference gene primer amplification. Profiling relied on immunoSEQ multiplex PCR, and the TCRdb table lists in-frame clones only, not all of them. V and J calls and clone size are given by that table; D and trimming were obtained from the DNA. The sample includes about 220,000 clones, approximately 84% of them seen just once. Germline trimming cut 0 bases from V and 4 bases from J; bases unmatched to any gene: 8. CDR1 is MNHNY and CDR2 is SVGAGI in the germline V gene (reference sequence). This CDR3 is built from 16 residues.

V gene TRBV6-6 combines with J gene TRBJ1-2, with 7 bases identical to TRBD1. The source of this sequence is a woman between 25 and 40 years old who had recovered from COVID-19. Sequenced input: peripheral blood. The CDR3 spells CASSYSQGWVVYGYTF. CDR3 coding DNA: TGTGCCAGCAGTTACTCACAGGGGTGGGTGGTCTATGGCTACACCTTC.